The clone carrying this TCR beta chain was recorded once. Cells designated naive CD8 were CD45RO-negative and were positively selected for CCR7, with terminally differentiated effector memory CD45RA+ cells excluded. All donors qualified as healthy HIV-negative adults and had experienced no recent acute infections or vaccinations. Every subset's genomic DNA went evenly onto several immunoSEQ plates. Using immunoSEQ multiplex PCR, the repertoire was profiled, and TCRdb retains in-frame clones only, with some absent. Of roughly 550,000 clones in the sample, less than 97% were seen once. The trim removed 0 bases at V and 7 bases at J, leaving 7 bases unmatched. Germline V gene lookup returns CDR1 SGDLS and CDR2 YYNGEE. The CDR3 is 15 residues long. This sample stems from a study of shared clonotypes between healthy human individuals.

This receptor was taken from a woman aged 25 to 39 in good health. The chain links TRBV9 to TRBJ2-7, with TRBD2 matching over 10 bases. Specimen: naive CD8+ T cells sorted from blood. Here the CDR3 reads CASSVGSSGRDEQYF. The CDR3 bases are TGTGCCAGCAGCGTAGGGTCTAGCGGGAGAGATGAGCAGTACTTC.